Listed below are T cell receptor beta chains from one sample, sequenced in a study of blood T cell repertoires in COVID-19. The assay was immunoSEQ multiplex PCR, and TCRdb's table has in-frame clones only and misses some. The sample carries approximately 59,000 clones, over 65% recorded once. Material for sequencing was peripheral blood. The receptors stem from a man aged 40-49 years with active COVID-19. Both conserved end residues are part of each CDR3. The D gene is left open where the match is weak. Size values are once, few and many counts, or a class for expanded clones, and some rows have none.

V	size	D	J	DNA	CDR3
TRBV4-2	-	-	TRBJ2-3	TGTGCCAGCAGCCAGAGGAGGACAGATACGCAGTATTTT	CASSQRRTDTQYF
TRBV28	-	-	TRBJ1-1	TGTGCCAGCAGTTTGGAAATGTCTAGCACTGAAGCTTTCTTT	CASSLEMSSTEAFF
TRBV7-8	-	TRBD2	TRBJ2-7	TGTGCCAGCAGCTTAGCGCTCGCTAGCGGGAGGAGCTCCTACGAGCAGTACTTC	CASSLALASGRSSYEQYF
TRBV7-3	-	TRBD2	TRBJ2-3	TGTGCCAGCAGTTTGGGCCCCAGCGGGACTACAGATACGCAGTATTTT	CASSLGPSGTTDTQYF
TRBV3-1/TRBV3-2	-	TRBD1	TRBJ1-5	TGTGCCAGCAGCCAATCTCGGGGACAGGTGAGAAGTAGCAATCAGCCCCAGCATTTT	CASSQSRGQVRSSNQPQHF
TRBV5-4	-	TRBD2	TRBJ2-3	TGTGCCAGCAGCCCCGGACTAGCGGGAGGGTTAGATACGCAGTATTTT	CASSPGLAGGLDTQYF
TRBV30	-	TRBD2	TRBJ2-3	TGTGCCTGGAGTCAAGGGCTAGCGGGGAGCACAGATACGCAGTATTTT	CAWSQGLAGSTDTQYF
TRBV7-3	-	-	TRBJ2-2	TGTGCCAGCAGCTTACTAGCCGGCGGGGAGCTGTTTTTT	CASSLLAGGELFF
TRBV5-4	few	TRBD2	TRBJ2-7	TGTGCCAGCGGGGGTAGCGGGAGTAGGGCCTACGAGCAGTACTTC	CASGGSGSRAYEQYF
TRBV10-3	-	TRBD1	TRBJ2-5	TGTGCCATCAGTGTCAGACAGGGGGTGGGGGAGGAACAAGAGACCCAGTACTTC	CAISVRQGVGEEQETQYF
TRBV5-1	-	TRBD2	TRBJ2-1	TGCGCCAGCAGCTTGGCTTCGGGGACTAGCGGGAGTGTATATGAGCAGTTCTTC	CASSLASGTSGSVYEQFF
TRBV5-5	-	-	TRBJ2-1	TGTGCCAGCAGCCCCCCCCGCGGCCGACCGTTGAACAATGAGCAGTTCTTC	CASSPPRGRPLNNEQFF
TRBV6-1	-	-	TRBJ2-1	TGTGCCAGCAGTGATAGTAGGAGGGGTGAGCAGTTCTTC	CASSDSRRGEQFF
TRBV4-2	-	-	TRBJ2-1	TGTGCCAGCAGCCAAGGTTTGACTAGCTCCTACAATGAGCAGTTCTTC	CASSQGLTSSYNEQFF
TRBV28	-	-	TRBJ2-3	TGTGCCAGCAGTTATCTCCAGGGCGGGGGCACAGATACGCAGTATTTT	CASSYLQGGGTDTQYF
TRBV3-1/TRBV3-2	-	-	TRBJ2-1	TGTGCCAGCACCCTAGGGGGGGAGAATGAGCAGTTCTTC	CASTLGGENEQFF
TRBV23-1	-	-	TRBJ2-3	TGCGCCAGCAGTCAAGGCCCCCCACAGGGTCAATTGAGAGATACGCAGTATTTT	CASSQGPPQGQLRDTQYF
TRBV12-3/TRBV12-4	-	-	TRBJ1-2	TGTGCCAGCACCTGGCCAGGGATGGATGGCTACACCTTC	CASTWPGMDGYTF
TRBV5-6	-	-	TRBJ1-1	TGTGCCAGCAGCCCGACCGGGCGGGACACTGAAGCTTTCTTT	CASSPTGRDTEAFF
TRBV4-1	-	TRBD2	TRBJ2-7	TGCGCCAGCAGCCAAGCACTAGCGGGAGCTCCCGAGCAGTACTTC	CASSQALAGAPEQYF
TRBV14	once	TRBD1	TRBJ2-2	TGTGCCAGCAGCCATCATATACAGGGGGCGACCGGGGAGCTGTTTTTT	CASSHHIQGATGELFF
TRBV25-1	-	TRBD1	TRBJ2-7	TGTGCCAGCAGCGATCCTACGACAGGGGCCTTTGGCGAGCAGTACTTC	CASSDPTTGAFGEQYF
TRBV24-1	-	TRBD1	TRBJ1-2	TGTGCCACCAGTGACGGGACAGCATTAGGGGGCTACACCTTC	CATSDGTALGGYTF
TRBV14	-	-	TRBJ2-3	TGTGCCAGCAGCTCAGGGGAAATCAGCACAGATACGCAGTATTTT	CASSSGEISTDTQYF
TRBV11-2	-	TRBD1	TRBJ1-4	TGTGCCAGCAGCTTAACAATTCTACAGGGGGCTTGGGAAAAACTGTTTTTT	CASSLTILQGAWEKLFF
TRBV27	-	-	TRBJ1-1	TGTGCCAGCAGCCATAGGGGGTGGGGCACTGAAGCTTTCTTT	CASSHRGWGTEAFF
TRBV29-1	-	-	TRBJ2-6	TGCAGCGTCGCCGACACTGGGGCCAACGTCCTGACTTTC	CSVADTGANVLTF
TRBV6-5	few	TRBD1	TRBJ2-7	TGTGCCAGCAGTTACGGGGACAGGTCTAACGAGCAGTACTTC	CASSYGDRSNEQYF
TRBV7-9	-	TRBD2	TRBJ2-1	TGTGCCAGCAGCTCCGGGACTAGTGCGGGGTATGAGCAGTTCTTC	CASSSGTSAGYEQFF
TRBV20-1	once	-	TRBJ2-3	TGCAGTGCTAGTCTAAGAGCTGGAGCAGATACGCAGTATTTT	CSASLRAGADTQYF
TRBV6-1	-	TRBD1	TRBJ2-7	TGTGCCAGCAGTGACGGCGCAGGGGGCGCTGAGCAGTACTTC	CASSDGAGGAEQYF
TRBV19	-	-	TRBJ2-7	TGTGCCAGTAGTATTGCGGGTCGGGACGAGCAGTACTTC	CASSIAGRDEQYF
TRBV7-2	-	TRBD2	TRBJ2-7	TGTGCCAGCAGTTTCACTAGCGGGGGGAGCTCCTACGAGCAGTACTTC	CASSFTSGGSSYEQYF
TRBV27	few	-	TRBJ1-5	TGTGCCAGCAGTTTAAAGCCAGACTATCAGCCCCAGCATTTT	CASSLKPDYQPQHF
TRBV7-2	-	-	TRBJ2-7	TGTGCCAGCAGCTTTCATGGAGCCTACGAGCAGTACTTC	CASSFHGAYEQYF
TRBV4-1	-	-	TRBJ1-1	TGCGCCAGCAGCCAAGGATACCGGGATTTAAACTTCGTAGACACTGAAGCTTTCTTT	CASSQGYRDLNFVDTEAFF
TRBV10-3	once	-	TRBJ2-7	TGTGCCATCAGTGAGTGGGCTACCTACGAGCAGTACTTC	CAISEWATYEQYF
TRBV27	-	-	TRBJ2-2	TGTGCCAGCAGTTTACGGAACACCGGGGAGCTGTTTTTT	CASSLRNTGELFF
TRBV19	-	TRBD2	TRBJ2-1	TGTGCCAGTAGTACCCAGACTAGCGTCTACAATGAGCAGTTCTTC	CASSTQTSVYNEQFF
TRBV18	-	TRBD1	TRBJ2-7	TGTGCCAGCTCAGCGACAGGGGACGAGCAGTACTTC	CASSATGDEQYF
TRBV30	-	-	TRBJ2-3	TGTGCCTGGAGTGTGCGAGCGGGTACAGATACGCAGTATTTT	CAWSVRAGTDTQYF
TRBV12-3/TRBV12-4	-	-	TRBJ2-1	TGTGCCAGCAGTGACAGCTACAATGAGCAGTTCTTC	CASSDSYNEQFF
TRBV27	-	TRBD2	TRBJ2-1	TGTGCCACTATAAACCTCCGGCTAGCGGGGCAGAATGAGCAGTTCTTC	CATINLRLAGQNEQFF
TRBV7-2	-	-	TRBJ1-4	TGTGCCAGCAGCCAGAAGGGGGATAATGAAAAACTGTTTTTT	CASSQKGDNEKLFF